The 27 T cell receptor beta chains reported below all come from one sample, sequenced in a study of patients and donors after allogeneic stem cell transplantation. A single record per CDR3 protein comes from TCRdb applying MiXCR to the RT-PCR reads. This table holds approximately 430,000 distinct CDR3 sequences, more than 15% found once. The sample was blood, either unsorted or a sorted T cell fraction (not recorded which). The receptors shown here come from a human donor who was either an allogeneic HSCT recipient or a stem cell or donor lymphocyte infusion donor (not recorded which). It is not recorded whose cells these are; they may come from a transplant donor.

The CDR3 region has the DNA TGTGCCAGCAGCCGATCCGGGACGAGGAATACGCAGTATTTT. Protein: CASSRSGTRNTQYF. This chain uses TRBV3-1 with TRBJ2-3, with D perhaps given as TRBD1 or TRBD2 (5 bases each). Per germline, CDR1 LGHDT and CDR2 YNNKEL (reference sequence). This CDR3 contains 14 residues. V was clipped by 4 bases and J by 7 bases, with 15 bases between them.

This chain connects TRBV12-3 or TRBV12-4 to TRBJ2-5; D is possibly TRBD2 (6 bases). CDR3 length: 14 residues. Trimming removed 3 bases from V and 1 base from J, with 9 bases in between. DNA of the CDR3: TGTGCCAGCAGTTTTCGCGGGACCCAAGAGACCCAGTACTTC. Amino acids: CASSFRGTQETQYF.

This clonotype was detected a few times. This chain joins TRBV4-2 and TRBJ2-3; tentative D call: TRBD2 (6 bases). The length of the CDR3 is 15 residues. Germline V gene sequence: CDR1 LGHNA, CDR2 YNFKEQ. With 0 bases removed from V and 6 bases from J, the gap between germline ends came to 13 bases. The CDR3 DNA sequence: TGTGCCAGCAGCCAAGATAGCCGGGGGACGGATACGCAGTATTTT. Its protein is CASSQDSRGTDTQYF.

The rearrangement uses TRBV4-3 and TRBJ1-1, with 8 bases aligning to TRBD1. V trimming: 1 base; J trimming: 3 bases; junction bases outside the gene matches: 10. Germline V gives CDR1 LGHNA, CDR2 YSLEER. The CDR3 contains 17 residues. The CDR3 loop is CASSQAYPGGEYTEAFF. CDR3 coding DNA: TGCGCCAGCAGCCAAGCCTATCCAGGGGGCGAGTACACTGAAGCTTTCTTT.

The chain is built from TRBV6-6 and TRBJ2-2; TRBD2 might be the D (5 bases). This CDR3 is built from 13 residues. V was trimmed by 2 bases and J by 6 bases, leaving 7 bases between them. The V gene's germline CDR1 is MNHNY and CDR2 SVGAGI (reference sequence). The CDR3 protein is CASSYVGAGELFF. CDR3 DNA: TGTGCCAGCAGTTACGTCGGGGCCGGGGAGCTGTTTTTT.

The chain joins TRBV20-1 to TRBJ1-4; 8 bases are a match to TRBD1. The CDR3 spans 13 residues. The germline V gene has CDR1 DFQATT and CDR2 SNEGSKA (reference sequence). The CDR3 sequence is CSARDRLNEKLFF. The CDR3 DNA sequence: TGCAGCGCTCGGGACAGGCTTAATGAAAAACTGTTTTTT.

This clonotype was seen a few times. The chain links TRBV20-1 to TRBJ2-1; TRBD2 aligns across 9 bases. V lost 2 bases to trimming and J lost 7 bases; unmatched junction nucleotides: 9. This CDR3 region has 15 residues. Germline loops: CDR1 DFQATT, CDR2 SNEGSKA (reference sequence). DNA for the CDR3: TGCAGTGCTAGACGGCGGGAGGGCCGGACTAATGAGCAGTTCTTC. Encoded protein: CSARRREGRTNEQFF.

This clonotype was seen only a few times. The V call is TRBV24-1, the J call TRBJ2-2, with a weak D call TRBD1 (5 bases). Trimming cost V 4 bases and J 6 bases, with 17 bases left between them. The germline V gene encodes CDR1 KGHDR and CDR2 SFDVKD. The CDR3 covers 16 residues. This CDR3 reads CATSDPLRRVPGELFF. The DNA of the CDR3 is TGTGCCACCAGTGACCCCCTGCGCAGGGTTCCCGGGGAGCTGTTTTTT.

This clonotype has a count of ten or more. The genes are TRBV12-3 or TRBV12-4 and TRBJ1-5, with 10 nucleotides matching TRBD1. The ends lost 6 bases at V and 5 bases at J; junction bases unmatched: 1. The CDR3 loop spans 13 amino acids. CDR3 bases: TGTGCCAGCAGAGGGACAGGGGATCAGCCCCAGCATTTT. This gives the protein CASRGTGDQPQHF.

The chain couples TRBV6-1 to TRBJ2-1; 7 bases line up with TRBD2. The V gene end was trimmed by 6 bases and the J gene end by 0 bases; junction bases not matched to a gene: 8. This CDR3 region has 16 residues. CDR1 is MNHNS, CDR2 SASEGT, per germline. CDR3 protein: CASSRDPGGSYNEQFF. The CDR3 nucleotides are TGTGCCAGCAGCCGCGACCCGGGAGGCTCCTACAATGAGCAGTTCTTC.

The table lists this clonotype with many counts. The rearrangement joins TRBV12-3 or TRBV12-4 to TRBJ2-1; TRBD2 agrees at 10 bases. The CDR3 is made up of 15 amino acids. The V and J ends lost 4 bases and 7 bases, in that order; junction bases with no gene match: 7. The CDR3 protein is CASSSLAGKVNEQFF. CDR3 DNA sequence: TGTGCCAGCAGTTCACTAGCGGGGAAGGTGAATGAGCAGTTCTTC.

The gene calls are TRBV20-1 and TRBJ1-4; D possibly corresponds to TRBD1 (6 bases). The CDR3 is made up of 15 amino acids. Trimming pared 0 bases from V and 8 bases from J, leaving 16 bases between. Germline-derived CDR1 and CDR2 are DFQATT and SNEGSKA (reference sequence). CDR3 DNA sequence: TGCAGTGCTAGAGATTTCGAGGGGGAATACGAAAAACTGTTTTTT. Translated, it gives CSARDFEGEYEKLFF.

V usage is TRBV24-1 and J usage is TRBJ2-2; the match to TRBD1 covers 7 bases. Germline CDR1 and CDR2: KGHDR and SFDVKD. V was pared by 9 bases and J by 13 bases, with 16 bases of the junction left unmatched. This CDR3 contains 14 residues. CDR3 coding DNA: TGTGCCACCCGGGACAGACCTCCATATGATGGGCTGTTTTTT. This translates into CATRDRPPYDGLFF.

This clonotype was seen a handful of times. The V call is TRBV7-6, the J call TRBJ2-7; TRBD2 might be the D (5 bases). Deletions cut 1 base from V and 4 bases from J, with 14 bases between. Germline loops: CDR1 SGHVS, CDR2 FNYEAQ. The CDR3 has 15 residues. The CDR3 region has the DNA TGTGCCAGCAGCTTAGATAAGGCGGGCGGATACGAGCAGTACTTC. This sequence encodes CASSLDKAGGYEQYF.

This clonotype has a handful of counts. The V call is TRBV7-3, the J call TRBJ2-3; 11 nucleotides agree with TRBD2. V lost 0 bases, J lost 6 bases, and 5 bases stayed unmatched. There are 16 residues in the CDR3. In germline, CDR1 is SGHTA, CDR2 FQGTGA. CDR3 sequence (DNA): TGTGCCAGCAGCTTAACCGGGATAGCGGGAGGGGATACGCAGTATTTT. The encoded protein is CASSLTGIAGGDTQYF.

The chain joins TRBV5-1 to TRBJ1-6, with 9 bases fitting TRBD1. Germline V gene lookup returns CDR1 SGHRS and CDR2 YFSETQ. The CDR3 length is 16 residues. The V gene end was trimmed by 4 bases and the J gene end by 8 bases; junction bases not matched to a gene: 10. CDR3 sequence reads: CASSDPGTGLDSPLHF. The CDR3 nucleotides read TGCGCCAGCAGCGATCCCGGGACAGGGTTGGATTCACCCCTCCACTTT. The entire variable domain, with the rest obtained from reference TRBV5-1 and TRBJ1-6, is as follows: KAGVTQTPRYLIKTRGQQVTLSCSPISGHRSVSWYQQTPGQGLQFLFEYFSETQRNKGNFPGRFSGRQFSNSRSEMNVSTLELGDSALYLCASSDPGTGLDSPLHFGNGTRLTVT.

This clonotype was counted many times. The chain couples TRBV12-3 or TRBV12-4 to TRBJ2-1, with TRBD2 matching over 7 bases. This CDR3 spans 14 amino acids. In nucleotides, the CDR3 is TGTGCGACCAGCGGGGTGAGCTCCTACAATGAGCAGTTCTTC. As protein: CATSGVSSYNEQFF.

This clonotype has only a few counts. The chain has TRBV7-2 and TRBJ2-3, with D unclear. The germline gives CDR1 SGHTA, CDR2 FQGNSA. The ends were cut back, 8 bases at V and 5 bases at J, with 11 bases in the middle. The CDR3 totals 12 residues. The DNA of the CDR3 is TGTGCCAGCGGGTTTCCCGGAGATACGCAGTATTTT. This sequence encodes CASGFPGDTQYF.

The V call is TRBV30, the J call TRBJ1-3, with a weak D call TRBD1 (5 bases). The ends were cut back, 0 bases at V and 1 base at J, with 16 bases in the middle. The CDR3 runs 17 residues. Per germline, CDR1 GTSNPN and CDR2 SVGIG (reference sequence). The CDR3 nucleotides are TGTGCCTGGAGTGTAGGGGCAGGGTCGATGTCTGGAAACACCATATATTTT. Its translation: CAWSVGAGSMSGNTIYF.

This clonotype was detected a few times. One end of the junction does not line up with germline, which may come from a read error. The V gene is TRBV7-2, the J gene TRBJ1-2; no reliable D call. This CDR3 comprises 14 residues. Germline CDR1 SGHTA, CDR2 FQGNSA. CDR3 in DNA: TGTGCCACCAGCTTATATCGGGCTAACTATGGCTACACCTTC. It translates to CATSLYRANYGYTF.

This clonotype was seen more than once but under ten times. V and J are TRBV20-1 and TRBJ2-2, with D uncertain. The CDR3 runs 12 residues. Germline V gene sequence: CDR1 DFQATT, CDR2 SNEGSKA (reference sequence). The ends were cut back, 6 bases at V and 5 bases at J, with 10 bases in the middle. CDR3 DNA sequence: TGCAGTGCAACGAAGAAGACCGGGGAGCTGTTTTTT. Protein product: CSATKKTGELFF.

The sample holds a few counts of this clonotype. The chain has TRBV7-8 and TRBJ1-1, with 10 positions matching TRBD1. The J segment lost 8 bases and the V segment lost 5 bases, leaving 5 bases of the junction unmatched. CDR3 length: 13 residues. Germline lookup yields CDR1 SGHVS and CDR2 FQNEAQ. Written as DNA, the CDR3 is TGTGCCAGCAGCACCCGGACAGGGGGGGAAGCTTTCTTT. It is translated as CASSTRTGGEAFF.

This clonotype turned up a few times. The rearrangement joins TRBV7-2 to TRBJ2-3, with 12 positions matching TRBD2. Germline loops: CDR1 SGHTA, CDR2 FQGNSA. V lost 3 bases, J lost 4 bases, and 2 bases stayed unmatched. The CDR3 totals 15 residues. The chain's CDR3 is CASSFASGGADTQYF. CDR3 sequence (DNA): TGTGCCAGCAGCTTCGCTAGCGGGGGGGCAGATACGCAGTATTTT. The variable domain in full, with the rest retrieved from reference TRBV7-2 and TRBJ2-3, is GAGVSQSPSNKVTEKGKDVELRCDPISGHTALYWYRQSLGQGLEFLIYFQGNSAPDKSGLPSDRFSAERTGGSVSTLTIQRTQQEDSAVYLCASSFASGGADTQYFGPGTRLTVL.

There are a few counts of this clonotype. An end of the junction does not agree with germline; a read error may underlie this. The J gene is TRBJ2-2, the V gene TRBV7-7; D gene uncertain. This CDR3 region has 14 residues. The germline V gene encodes CDR1 SSHAT and CDR2 FNYEAQ (reference sequence). This chain's CDR3 is CASSLSALTGELFF. CDR3 nucleotides: TGTGCTAGCAGCTTATCGGCACTCACCGGGGAGCTGTTTTTT.

The gene calls are TRBV3-1 and TRBJ1-6, with 9 bases aligning to TRBD1. Germline V CDR1 and CDR2: LGHDT, YNNKEL (reference sequence). After removal of 4 bases from V and 14 bases from J, the junction contained 9 bases not matched to a gene. The CDR3 runs 14 residues. Here the CDR3 DNA reads TGTGCCAGCAGCCCGGACAGGGGTCGGTCAACCCTCCACTTT. This codes for CASSPDRGRSTLHF.

The rearrangement links TRBV3-1 to TRBJ2-5; the D gene is possibly TRBD2 (6 bases). V lost 0 bases and J 5 bases, leaving 19 bases between the germline ends. Per the germline V gene, CDR1 is LGHDT and CDR2 is YNNKEL (reference sequence). This CDR3 region has 17 residues. The CDR3 DNA reads TGTGCCAGCAGCCAAGAGGCGGGGATAGCGAGGTGGGAGACCCAGTACTTC. It encodes CASSQEAGIARWETQYF.

Only a few counts were recorded for this clonotype. CDR3 nucleotide sequence: TGTGCCAGCAGCCCAATAGGGGCTAGCGGAGAGACCCAGTACTTC. Translating gives CASSPIGASGETQYF. The gene calls are TRBV7-8 and TRBJ2-5; 7 bases are shared with TRBD2. V trimming: 5 bases; J trimming: 4 bases; junction bases outside the gene matches: 10. The CDR3 totals 15 residues. The germline V gene encodes CDR1 SGHVS and CDR2 FQNEAQ.